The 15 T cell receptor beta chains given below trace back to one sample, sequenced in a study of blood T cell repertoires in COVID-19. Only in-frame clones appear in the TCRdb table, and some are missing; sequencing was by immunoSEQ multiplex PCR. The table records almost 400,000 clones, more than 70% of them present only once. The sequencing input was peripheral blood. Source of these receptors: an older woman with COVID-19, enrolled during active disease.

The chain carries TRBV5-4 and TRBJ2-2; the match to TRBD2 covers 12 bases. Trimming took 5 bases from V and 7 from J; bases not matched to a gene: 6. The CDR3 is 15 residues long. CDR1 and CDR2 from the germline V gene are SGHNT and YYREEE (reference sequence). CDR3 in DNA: TGTGCCAGCAGGAGGACTAGCGGGGTGAACGGGGAGCTGTTTTTT. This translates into CASRRTSGVNGELFF.

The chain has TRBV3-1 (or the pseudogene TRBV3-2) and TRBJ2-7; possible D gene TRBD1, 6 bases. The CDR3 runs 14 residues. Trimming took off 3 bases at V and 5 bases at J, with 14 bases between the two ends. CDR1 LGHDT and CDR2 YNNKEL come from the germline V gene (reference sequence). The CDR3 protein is CASSQNRAPHEQYF. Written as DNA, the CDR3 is TGTGCCAGCAGCCAGAACAGGGCACCCCACGAGCAGTACTTC.

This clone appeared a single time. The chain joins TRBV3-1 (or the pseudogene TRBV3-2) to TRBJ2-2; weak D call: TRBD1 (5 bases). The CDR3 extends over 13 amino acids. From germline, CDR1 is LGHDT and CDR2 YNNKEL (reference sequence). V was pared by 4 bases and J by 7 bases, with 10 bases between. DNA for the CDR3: TGTGCCAGCAGCCCCAGGGTTATCGGGGAGCTGTTTTTT. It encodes CASSPRVIGELFF.

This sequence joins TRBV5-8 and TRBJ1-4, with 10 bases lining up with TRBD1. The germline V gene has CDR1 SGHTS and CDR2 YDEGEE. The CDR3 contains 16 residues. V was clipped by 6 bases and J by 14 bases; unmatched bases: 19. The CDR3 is CASTPTLTGGVKGLFF. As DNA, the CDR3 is TGTGCCAGCACTCCCACCTTGACAGGGGGCGTAAAGGGGCTGTTTTTT.

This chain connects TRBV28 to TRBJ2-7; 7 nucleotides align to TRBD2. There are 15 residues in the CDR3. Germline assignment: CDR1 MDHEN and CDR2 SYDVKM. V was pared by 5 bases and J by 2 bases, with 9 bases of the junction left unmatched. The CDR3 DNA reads TGTGCCAGCAGTGCAACGGTTGGGGGGGCCTACGAGCAGTACTTC. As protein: CASSATVGGAYEQYF.

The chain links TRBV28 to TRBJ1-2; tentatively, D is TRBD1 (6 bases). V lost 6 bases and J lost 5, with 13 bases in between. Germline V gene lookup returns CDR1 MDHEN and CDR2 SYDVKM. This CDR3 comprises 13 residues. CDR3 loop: CASRGTPWYGYTF. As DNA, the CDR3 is TGTGCCAGCAGGGGGACACCTTGGTATGGCTACACCTTC.

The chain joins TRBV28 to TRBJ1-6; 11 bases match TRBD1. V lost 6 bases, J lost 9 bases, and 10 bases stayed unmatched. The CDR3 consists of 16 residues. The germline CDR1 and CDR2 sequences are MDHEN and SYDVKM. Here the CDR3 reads CASRTQPGQGGSPLHF. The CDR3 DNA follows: TGTGCCAGCAGAACCCAACCGGGACAGGGGGGTTCACCCCTCCACTTT.

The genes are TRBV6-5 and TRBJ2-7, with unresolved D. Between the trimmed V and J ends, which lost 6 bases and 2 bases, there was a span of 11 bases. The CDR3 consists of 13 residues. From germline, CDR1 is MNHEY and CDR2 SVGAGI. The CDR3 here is CASSSDLTYEQYF. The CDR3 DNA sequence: TGTGCCAGCAGCTCCGACTTAACCTACGAGCAGTACTTC.

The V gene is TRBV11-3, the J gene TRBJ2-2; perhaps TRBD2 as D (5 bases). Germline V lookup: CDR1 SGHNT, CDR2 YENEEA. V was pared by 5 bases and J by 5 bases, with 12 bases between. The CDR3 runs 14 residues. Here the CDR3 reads CASSAWGETGELFF. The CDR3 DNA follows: TGTGCCAGCAGCGCCTGGGGAGAGACCGGGGAGCTGTTTTTT. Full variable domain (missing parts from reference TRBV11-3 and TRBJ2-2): EAGVVQSPRYKIIEKKQPVAFWCNPISGHNTLYWYLQNLGQGPELLIRYENEEAVDDSQLPKDRFSAERLKGVDSTLKIQPAELGDSAVYLCASSAWGETGELFFGEGSRLTVL.

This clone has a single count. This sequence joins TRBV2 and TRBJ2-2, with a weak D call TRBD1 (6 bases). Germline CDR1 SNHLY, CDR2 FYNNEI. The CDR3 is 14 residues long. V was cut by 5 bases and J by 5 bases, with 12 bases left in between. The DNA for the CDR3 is TGTGCCAGCAGTAGCGTCAGGGGTACCGGGGAGCTGTTTTTT. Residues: CASSSVRGTGELFF.

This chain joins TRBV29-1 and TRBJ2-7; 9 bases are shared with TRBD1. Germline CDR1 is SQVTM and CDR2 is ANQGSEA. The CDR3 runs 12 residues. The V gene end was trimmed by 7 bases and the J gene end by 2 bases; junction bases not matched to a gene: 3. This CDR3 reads CSAGDRAYEQYF. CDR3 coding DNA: TGCAGCGCCGGGGACAGGGCCTACGAGCAGTACTTC.

The CDR3 spells CASSPRRGAYNSPLHF. CDR3 coding DNA: TGTGCCAGCAGCCCCCGGCGGGGCGCCTATAATTCACCCCTCCACTTT. This chain joins TRBV14 and TRBJ1-6; TRBD1 is a possible D gene (5 bases). Germline values: CDR1 SGHDN, CDR2 FVKESK. There are 16 residues in the CDR3. V lost 4 bases and J 2 bases, leaving 12 bases between the germline ends.

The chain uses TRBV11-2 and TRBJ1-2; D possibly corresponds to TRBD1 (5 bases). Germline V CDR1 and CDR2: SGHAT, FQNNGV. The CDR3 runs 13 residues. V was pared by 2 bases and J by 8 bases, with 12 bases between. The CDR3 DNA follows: TGTGCCAGCAGCTTATCGTGGGGCGAGGGCTACACCTTC. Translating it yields CASSLSWGEGYTF. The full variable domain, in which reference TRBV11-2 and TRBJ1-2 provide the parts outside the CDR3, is EAGVAQSPRYKIIEKRQSVAFWCNPISGHATLYWYQQILGQGPKLLIQFQNNGVVDDSQLPKDRFSAERLKGVDSTLKIQPAKLEDSAVYLCASSLSWGEGYTFGSGTRLTVV.

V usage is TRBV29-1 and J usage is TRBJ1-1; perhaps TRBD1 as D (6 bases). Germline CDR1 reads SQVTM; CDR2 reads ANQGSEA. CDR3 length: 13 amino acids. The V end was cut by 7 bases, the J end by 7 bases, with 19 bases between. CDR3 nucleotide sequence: TGCAGCGCCAGACAGGCCCCATCCTTTGAAGCTTTCTTT. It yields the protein CSARQAPSFEAFF.

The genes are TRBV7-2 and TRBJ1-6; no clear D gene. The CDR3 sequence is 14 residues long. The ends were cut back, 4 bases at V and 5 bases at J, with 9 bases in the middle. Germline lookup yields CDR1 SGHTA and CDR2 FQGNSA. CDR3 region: CASSWRKDNSPLHF. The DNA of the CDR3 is TGTGCCAGCAGCTGGCGGAAAGATAATTCACCCCTCCACTTT.